This TCR beta chain derives from a study of control samples from healthy donors and cancer patients. Libraries were prepared by immunoSEQ multiplex PCR; TCRdb keeps only in-frame clonotypes and omits some of them. This sample has 120,000 or so clones, with more than 75% found just once. Trimming pared 4 bases from V and 0 bases from J, leaving 7 bases between. This CDR3 region has 14 residues. Germline CDR1 and CDR2: ENHRY and SYGVKD. Sequences were obtained from blood. The gene calls are TRBV10-3 and TRBJ1-5; D unclear. The receptor was derived from a man aged 25-45 years in good health. CDR3 nucleotides: TGTGCCATCAGTGTAGAGGATAGCAATCAGCCCCAGCATTTT. This sequence encodes CAISVEDSNQPQHF.